This entry describes one T cell receptor beta chain. Antigen specificity is unknown. The data derive from a study of T cells after posttransplantation cyclophosphamide. Points from the study as a whole: Donor-recipient repertoire similarity was low at 1-2 months, rising over year one. Blood and skin or GI T cell repertoires showed limited TRB overlap.

Repertoires were generated with immunoSEQ multiplex PCR, while TCRdb's copy carries only in-frame clones and drops some. The table lists 25,000 to 35,000 clones, around nine tenths of them singletons. V gave up 3 bases and J gave up 2 bases; unmatched junction bases: 4. Looked up from germline, CDR1 is SGHRS and CDR2 is YFSETQ. The CDR3 consists of 14 residues. Material for sequencing was PBMCs. The rearrangement links TRBV5-1 to TRBJ2-5, with TRBD1 identical over 7 bases. This clonotype originated in a middle-aged woman with a blood cancer, CMV-positive, and with a related stem cell donor. The CDR3 bases are TGCGCCAGCAGCTCCGGGACAGTTCAAGAGACCCAGTACTTC. It translates to CASSSGTVQETQYF.